Listed here are 27 T cell receptor beta chains from one sample, sequenced in a study of CD8+ T cells in alopecia areata. Extracted from the samples, RNA was reverse transcribed into cDNA to serve as the sequencing template. Sequencing used immunoSEQ multiplex PCR; TCRdb keeps in-frame clones, though not all of them. This repertoire holds over 250,000 clones, and none appear only once. Scientists pooled cutaneous lymph node cells and sorted them on CD4, CD8alpha, NKG2D, NKG2ACE and other markers. Specimen: CD4+ T cells sorted from a lymph node. Every receptor here comes from a C3H/HeJ mouse with alopecia areata. The MHC haplotype recorded for the strain is H2-k.

As regards this clone: The gene names here belong to mouse. The CDR3 extends 4 residues past the end of the read, so its final part is completed from the germline J gene. V usage is TRBV2 and J usage is TRBJ2-5; 12 bases agree with TRBD2. The CDR3 is made up of 15 amino acids. V shed 3 bases and J 2 bases; nucleotides not matched to a gene: 0. The germline CDR1 and CDR2 sequences are LGHNA and YSYQKL. CDR3 DNA, as far as it was read: TGTGCCAGCAGCCAGACTGGGGGGGCCCAAGAC. Protein sequence: CASSQTGGAQD. The whole CDR3 is CASSQTGGAQDTQYF.

Turning to this clone: Gene names denote mouse genes. Read coverage stops 3 residues before the CDR3 terminus; the germline J gene supplies the remainder. The chain combines TRBV13-3 with TRBJ1-6; 10 positions agree with TRBD1. TRBJ1-6 falls under the ORF class, with uncertain function. Looked up from germline, CDR1 is NNHDY and CDR2 is SYVADS. The CDR3 has 13 residues. Trimming cost V 3 bases and J 9 bases; bases outside gene matches: 0. The part of the CDR3 DNA that was read is TGTGCCAGCAGTGGGGACAGGGGTTCGCCC. Protein: CASSGDRGSP. The entire CDR3 is CASSGDRGSPLYF.

Of note for this clone: The gene names given are mouse names. The CDR3 is cut off 4 residues early in the read; its end comes from the germline J gene. The V gene is TRBV12-1, the J gene TRBJ1-2, with 7 positions matching TRBD1. Germline V gene lookup returns CDR1 SGHSN and CDR2 HYEKVE. The CDR3 spans 15 residues. Trimming cost V 0 bases and J 1 base; bases outside gene matches: 4. CDR3 sequence reads: CASSLVPGGNSDYTF. The CDR3 bases that were read are TGTGCCAGCTCTCTCGTGCCAGGGGGAAACTCC.

Details on this clone: Gene names and germline match the mouse. The read terminates 4 residues before the CDR3 end, so the remaining end is supplied by the germline J gene. In the same sample, other DNA sequences code for this CDR3. The gene calls are TRBV19 and TRBJ2-4, with TRBD1 as a possible D gene (6 bases). This CDR3 region has 14 residues. The V end was cut by 2 bases, the J end by 0 bases, with 7 bases between. CDR1 is FNHDT and CDR2 is SITEND in the germline V gene (reference sequence). CDR3 DNA, as far as it was read: TGTGCCAGCAGTATGCAGGGGAGTCAAAAC. Its translation is CASSMQGSQN. The complete CDR3 reads CASSMQGSQNTLYF. Combining the CDR3 with reference TRBV19 and TRBJ2-4 gives the whole variable domain GGIITQTPKFLIGQEGQKLTLKCQQNFNHDTMYWYRQDSGKGLRLIYYSITENDLQKGDLSEGYDASREKKSSFSLTVTSAQKNEMAVFLCASSMQGSQNTLYFGAGTRLSVL.

This clone came up a few times. Gene names are the mouse ones. The missing CDR3 end, 4 residues past where the read stops, is filled in from the germline J gene. This CDR3 is also generated by other DNA sequences in the sample. This rearrangement joins TRBV13-3 to TRBJ2-3; 7 nucleotides line up with TRBD1. The V segment lost 5 bases and the J segment 3 bases; nucleotides outside the gene matches: 6. In germline, CDR1 is NNHDY, CDR2 SYVADS. The CDR3 sequence is 14 residues long. CDR3 sequence: CASRRQGGAETLYF. Partial CDR3 DNA: TGTGCCAGCAGGAGACAGGGCGGGGCAGAA.

There are a few counts of this clone. Mouse gene names and germline throughout. The read comes to an end 4 residues before the CDR3 does, leaving the germline J gene to fill in the end. V usage is TRBV19 and J usage is TRBJ2-1; the match to TRBD2 covers 10 bases. CDR3 length equals 14 residues. Germline assignment: CDR1 FNHDT and CDR2 SITEND (reference sequence). Trimming cost V 7 bases and J 3 bases; bases outside gene matches: 4. The covered CDR3 bases are TGTGCCAGCTGGACTGGGGGAGGCTATGCT. Protein: CASWTGGGYA. The entire CDR3 sequence reads CASWTGGGYAEQFF.

A word on this clone: Germline and genes here are mouse. The CDR3 end lies 4 residues beyond the end of the read and is filled in from the germline J gene. This rearrangement joins TRBV13-1 to TRBJ2-1; maybe TRBD1 (6 bases). Trimming pared 7 bases from V and 1 base from J, leaving 9 bases between. There are 13 residues in the CDR3. Germline CDR1 reads NSHNY; CDR2 reads SYGAGN. Incomplete CDR3 DNA: TGTGCCAGCGCCGGGACAAACTATGCT. This codes for CASAGTNYA. The whole CDR3 sequence reads CASAGTNYAEQFF.

Only a few counts were recorded for this clone. The listed genes are named as in mouse. The read falls 4 residues short of the CDR3 end, and the missing part is taken from the germline J gene. This same CDR3 is encoded by further DNA sequences in the sample. The chain uses TRBV17 and TRBJ2-1; 11 bases align to TRBD2. This CDR3 contains 14 residues. V dropped 5 bases and J dropped 4; count of bases not matched to a gene: 1. Germline V lookup: CDR1 MNHDT, CDR2 YYDKIL. Incomplete CDR3 DNA: TGTGCTAGCAGTCGGGACTGGGGGTATGCT. Encoded protein: CASSRDWGYA. The complete CDR3 reads CASSRDWGYAEQFF.

Note on this clone: Here the gene names and germline are mouse. The CDR3 DNA, read in part, is TGTGCCAGCAGTGACCAGGAA. It encodes CASSDQE. The full CDR3 is CASSDQEEVFF. This chain links TRBV13-3 with TRBJ1-1; D is undetermined. The read gets to within 4 residues of the CDR3 end, and the germline J gene fills in the rest. CDR1 NNHDY and CDR2 SYVADS come from the germline V gene. The CDR3 loop spans 11 amino acids.

Worth noting for this clone: Gene names are mouse gene names. The read falls 4 residues short of the CDR3 end, and the missing part is taken from the germline J gene. The V gene is TRBV1, the J gene TRBJ2-3; possibly TRBD1 for D (6 bases). The V and J ends lost 6 bases and 0 bases respectively, with 10 bases between them. This CDR3 has 14 amino acids. Looked up from germline, CDR1 is NSQYPW and CDR2 is LRSPGD (reference sequence). The part of the CDR3 DNA that was read is TGCACCTGCAGGGCGGGACAAAGTGCAGAA. It specifies CTCRAGQSAE. The whole CDR3 protein is CTCRAGQSAETLYF.

As to this clone: Mouse names are used for the genes. The read ends 4 residues early relative to the CDR3; the germline J gene fills the gap. The genes are TRBV13-3 and TRBJ1-2, with 8 bases aligning to TRBD1. There are 12 residues in the CDR3. Looked up from germline, CDR1 is NNHDY and CDR2 is SYVADS. Partial CDR3 DNA: TGTGCCAGCAGCATCACAGGGGGC. Residues: CASSITGG. The entire CDR3 reads CASSITGGDYTF.

This clone showed up just a few times. Genes and germline are mouse. The CDR3 end lies 4 residues beyond the end of the read and is filled in from the germline J gene. This chain uses TRBV17 with TRBJ2-4, with a tentative D call TRBD1 (5 bases). CDR1 MNHDT and CDR2 YYDKIL come from the germline V gene. The CDR3 runs 14 residues. V was shortened by 2 bases and J by 3 bases, with 9 bases between the two germline ends. This CDR3 reads CASSRQGGQNTLYF. CDR3 DNA, as far as it was read: TGTGCTAGCAGTAGACAGGGTGGGCAAAAC. Variable domain in full (rest from reference TRBV17 and TRBJ2-4): DTTVKQNPRYKLARVGKPVNLICSQTMNHDTMYWYQKKPNQAPKLLLFYYDKILNREADTFEKFQSSRPNNSFCSLYIGSAGLEYSAMYLCASSRQGGQNTLYFGAGTRLSVL.

To note about this clone: Genes and germline come from the mouse. The read gets to within 4 residues of the CDR3 end, and the germline J gene fills in the rest. The rearrangement uses TRBV13-1 and TRBJ2-7, with 11 bases that match TRBD2. The V and J ends lost 4 bases and 0 bases, in that order; junction bases with no gene match: 6. Germline values: CDR1 NSHNY, CDR2 SYGAGN. This CDR3 is 16 amino acids long. CDR3 bases read: TGTGCCAGCAGTCGACTGGGGGGGGAACTCTCCTAT. Its translation: CASSRLGGELSY. The full CDR3 is CASSRLGGELSYEQYF.

The table lists this clone with a few counts. Mouse gene names apply. With the read ending 4 residues before the CDR3 end, the germline J gene is used to fill in that end. This same CDR3 is encoded by further DNA sequences in the sample. The genes are TRBV19 and TRBJ2-2; 7 bases are shared with TRBD2. The CDR3 is 13 amino acids. With V trimmed by 5 bases and J by 4 bases, 2 bases remained unmatched. Germline lookup yields CDR1 FNHDT and CDR2 SITEND (reference sequence). Incomplete CDR3 DNA: TGTGCCAGCAGCAGACTGGGCACCGGG. The encoded protein is CASSRLGTG. The full-length CDR3 reads as CASSRLGTGQLYF.

This clone was observed a few times. Germline and genes here are mouse. The CDR3 bases that were read are TGTGCCAGCGGTGAGGGACAAAGAAACACA. This translates into CASGEGQRNT. The full CDR3 sequence reads CASGEGQRNTEVFF. The V gene is TRBV13-2, the J gene TRBJ1-1, with D possibly TRBD1 on 6 matching bases. The read terminates 4 residues ahead of where the CDR3 ends, so the germline J gene completes it. With 2 bases removed from V and 1 base from J, the gap between germline ends came to 9 bases. The V gene's germline CDR1 is NNHNN and CDR2 SYGAGS (reference sequence). CDR3 length equals 14 residues.

This clone was detected only a few times. Any gene name here is a mouse gene name. The read gets to within 4 residues of the CDR3 end, and the germline J gene fills in the rest. The gene calls are TRBV13-1 and TRBJ2-1; 7 bases map to TRBD2. The CDR3 loop spans 14 amino acids. The V segment lost 3 bases and the J segment 5 bases; nucleotides outside the gene matches: 5. Per germline, CDR1 NSHNY and CDR2 SYGAGN. The covered CDR3 bases are TGTGCCAGCAGTGCCGGGACTGTCCATGCT. Protein sequence: CASSAGTVHA. The whole CDR3 region reads CASSAGTVHAEQFF.

This clone was observed a few times. Gene names refer to mouse genes. Read coverage stops 4 residues before the CDR3 terminus; the germline J gene supplies the remainder. The rearrangement links TRBV13-1 to TRBJ2-1, with D possibly TRBD2 on 7 matching bases. Trimming shortened V by 2 bases and J by 4 bases, and 10 bases separated the two germline ends. The germline CDR1 and CDR2 sequences are NSHNY and SYGAGN. The CDR3 sequence is 14 residues long. The sequenced part of the CDR3 DNA is TGTGCCAGCAGTGAGTGGGGGGCGTATGCT. It translates to CASSEWGAYA. The entire CDR3 is CASSEWGAYAEQFF.

About this clone itself: The gene symbols are mouse symbols. Sequencing ends 4 residues short of the CDR3 end; the germline J gene provides the rest. The identical CDR3 is also encoded by other nucleotide sequences in the sample. The gene calls are TRBV12-1 and TRBJ2-5, with 11 positions matching TRBD2. Trimming at V came to 3 bases and at J to 1 base, leaving 2 bases not matched to a gene. The CDR3 contains 15 residues. Germline CDR1 is SGHSN and CDR2 is HYEKVE. The CDR3: CASSLTGGDQDTQYF. The CDR3 DNA, read in part, is TGTGCCAGCTCTTTGACTGGGGGGGACCAAGAC. The entire variable domain, with the rest obtained from reference TRBV12-1 and TRBJ2-5, is as follows: DSGVVQSPRHIIKEKGGRSVLTCIPISGHSNVVWYQQTLGKELKFLIQHYEKVERDKGFLPSRFSVQQFDDYHSEMNMSALELEDSAMYFCASSLTGGDQDTQYFGPGTRLLVL.

This clone occurred a few times. Germline and genes: mouse. The missing CDR3 end, 4 residues past where the read stops, is filled in from the germline J gene. The chain has TRBV5 and TRBJ1-1, with TRBD1 identical over 8 bases. CDR3 size: 16 residues. After removal of 4 bases from V and 1 base from J, the junction contained 8 bases not matched to a gene. Looked up from germline, CDR1 is LGHNA and CDR2 is YNLKQL (reference sequence). This CDR3 reads CASSPRQGRGNTEVFF. Incomplete CDR3 DNA: TGTGCCAGCAGCCCCAGACAGGGGAGAGGAAACACA.

This clone occurred a few times. The genes and germline here are from mouse. The sequence runs out 4 residues before the end of the CDR3; the remainder is reconstructed from the germline J gene. The sample holds other DNA sequences that translate to the same CDR3. The V gene is TRBV13-1, the J gene TRBJ2-4, with 9 bases matching TRBD2. The germline gives CDR1 NSHNY, CDR2 SYGAGN. The CDR3 contains 15 residues. V shed 3 bases and J 1 base; nucleotides not matched to a gene: 3. The DNA read from the CDR3 is TGTGCCAGCAGTGGGGGACTGGGAGGTCAAAAC. Translated: CASSGGLGGQN. The full CDR3 protein is CASSGGLGGQNTLYF.

As concerns this clone: Gene names refer to mouse genes. The CDR3 end falls 4 residues outside the read, so it is completed with the germline J gene. The same CDR3 arises from other DNA sequences in this sample as well. The chain recombines TRBV31 with TRBJ1-2; 7 nucleotides match TRBD1. The CDR3 loop spans 13 amino acids. The germline V gene has CDR1 GKSSPN and CDR2 SITVG. The junction had 3 bases not matched to a gene; V was cut back by 3 bases and J by 2 bases. The CDR3 spells CAWSQQGNSDYTF. CDR3 DNA (partial): TGTGCCTGGAGCCAACAGGGGAACTCC.

As regards this clone: Germline and genes: mouse. The read ends 4 residues before the CDR3 terminus; that terminus is restored from the germline J gene. The chain carries TRBV13-1 and TRBJ2-7; D gene ambiguous. CDR3 length equals 13 residues. CDR1 and CDR2 (germline): NSHNY, SYGAGN. The CDR3 DNA, read in part, is TGTGCCAGCAGTGATGCCAAAAAATAT. Its translation is CASSDAKKY. Given in full, the CDR3 is CASSDAKKYEQYF.

As concerns this clone: The genes and germline here are from mouse. The read ends 4 residues early relative to the CDR3; the germline J gene fills the gap. V is TRBV13-1 and J is TRBJ1-1, with D possibly being TRBD1 (6 bases). Germline CDR1 and CDR2: NSHNY and SYGAGN. There are 13 residues in the CDR3. The CDR3 protein is CASSDGRDIEVFF. The part of the CDR3 DNA that was read is TGTGCCAGCAGTGATGGGAGGGACATA.

This clone came up a few times. Gene names denote mouse genes. The read ends 4 residues shy of where the CDR3 ends; the end is completed using the germline J gene. This rearrangement joins TRBV19 to TRBJ1-1; TRBD1 is a possible D gene (6 bases). From germline, CDR1 is FNHDT and CDR2 SITEND (reference sequence). Trimming removed 3 bases from V and 1 base from J, with 7 bases in between. The CDR3 covers 13 residues. CDR3 bases read: TGTGCCAGCAGTAAGACAGGGAACACA. Protein sequence: CASSKTGNT. Given in full, the CDR3 is CASSKTGNTEVFF.

This clone came up a few times. The gene names here belong to mouse. The observed sequence ends 4 residues before the CDR3 terminus, with the missing tail filled in from the germline J gene. The same CDR3 also results from other DNA sequences found in this sample. The rearrangement uses TRBV5 and TRBJ2-5; 9 bases are a match to TRBD1. The germline CDR1 and CDR2 sequences are LGHNA and YNLKQL (reference sequence). This CDR3 comprises 14 residues. The sequenced CDR3 bases are TGTGCCAGCAGCCAAGGGACAGGGGAAGAC. Translated, it gives CASSQGTGED. The entire CDR3 reads CASSQGTGEDTQYF.

This clone showed up just a few times. Here the gene names and germline are mouse. The read ends 4 residues early relative to the CDR3; the germline J gene fills the gap. This chain links TRBV31 with TRBJ2-3; D may be TRBD1 (6 bases). Germline CDR1 reads GKSSPN; CDR2 reads SITVG. This CDR3 has 14 amino acids. V lost 1 base and J lost 0, with 8 bases in between. Incomplete CDR3 DNA: TGTGCCTGGAGTCCCGACAGGAGTGCAGAA. Its protein is CAWSPDRSAE. The whole CDR3 region reads CAWSPDRSAETLYF. Supplemented by reference TRBV31 and TRBJ2-3, the full variable domain reads AQTIHQWPVAEIKAVGSPLSLGCTIKGKSSPNLYWYWQATGGTLQQLFYSITVGQVESVVQLNLSASRPKDDQFILSTEKLLLSHSGFYLCAWSPDRSAETLYFGSGTRLTVL.

This clone was observed a few times. Each gene name is a mouse one. The read terminates 4 residues ahead of where the CDR3 ends, so the germline J gene completes it. The rearrangement links TRBV13-1 to TRBJ2-1; 7 nucleotides agree with TRBD1. The CDR3 totals 14 residues. With 1 base clipped from V and 5 bases from J, the junction kept 3 bases outside the gene matches. Germline V gene data show CDR1 as NSHNY and CDR2 as SYGAGN. The sequenced CDR3 bases are TGTGCCAGCAGTGATAGGGGACAGAATGCT. Translation: CASSDRGQNA. The full CDR3 protein reads CASSDRGQNAEQFF.